Each of the 5 T cell receptor beta chains below was sequenced from the same sample in a study of OX40 agonist ivuxolimab in advanced cancers. The protocol was immunoSEQ multiplex PCR, while the TCRdb copy is restricted to in-frame clones and leaves out a portion. The table has tens of thousands of clones, over 75% seen once. This specimen was CD4+ or CD8+ T cells sorted from blood, taken in a trial of the OX40 agonist ivuxolimab. These receptors all come from an adult with an advanced solid tumor such as melanoma, head and neck, liver or kidney cancer.

This chain joins TRBV18 and TRBJ2-3, with unresolved D. The CDR3 has 15 amino acids. CDR1 is KGHSH, CDR2 LQKENI, per germline. The germline V and J ends were trimmed by 3 bases and 4 bases, with 14 bases remaining between them. CDR3 sequence reads: CASSPSFVWADTQYF. CDR3 DNA: TGTGCCAGCTCACCGTCTTTTGTGTGGGCAGATACGCAGTATTTT.

About this clone itself: A much larger clone differs by one base, so this may be a read error. Other DNA sequences of this sample code for an identical CDR3. The rearrangement uses TRBV5-6 and TRBJ2-7; unclear D gene. V was trimmed by 4 bases and J by 3 bases, leaving 5 bases between them. The CDR3 consists of 11 residues. Germline V lookup: CDR1 SGHDT, CDR2 YYEEEE. The CDR3 loop is CASSLNYEQYF. The DNA of the CDR3 is TGTGCCAGCAGCCTAAACTACGAGCAGTACTTC.

This clone has just a few counts. The J gene is TRBJ1-6, the V gene TRBV5-1; D not certain. The CDR3 consists of 15 residues. Germline values: CDR1 SGHRS, CDR2 YFSETQ. Trimming shortened V by 4 bases and J by 8 bases, and 16 bases separated the two germline ends. The CDR3 nucleotides are TGCGCCAGCAGCCTCACGCATAGGAGGGATTCACCCCTCCACTTT. It yields the protein CASSLTHRRDSPLHF.

The genes are TRBV21-1 and TRBJ2-1; TRBD2 reflects the table's D call only, with no check against the DNA. TRBV21-1 is a documented pseudogene. The CDR3 covers 19 residues. CDR3 sequence reads: CASSKGLAGGTSSYNEQFF. CDR3 sequence (DNA): TGTGCCAGCAGCAAGGGACTAGCGGGGGGAACTAGCTCCTACAATGAGCAGTTCTTC.

The CDR3 loop is CASSYSSGGFNGYTF. The CDR3 DNA reads as TGTGCCAGCAGTTACTCGTCAGGGGGCTTCAATGGCTACACCTTC. The chain links TRBV6-6 to TRBJ1-2; 8 nucleotides match TRBD1. J was trimmed by 6 bases and V by 0 bases; bases with no gene match: 6. CDR3 length: 15 residues. In germline, CDR1 is MNHNY, CDR2 SVGAGI (reference sequence).